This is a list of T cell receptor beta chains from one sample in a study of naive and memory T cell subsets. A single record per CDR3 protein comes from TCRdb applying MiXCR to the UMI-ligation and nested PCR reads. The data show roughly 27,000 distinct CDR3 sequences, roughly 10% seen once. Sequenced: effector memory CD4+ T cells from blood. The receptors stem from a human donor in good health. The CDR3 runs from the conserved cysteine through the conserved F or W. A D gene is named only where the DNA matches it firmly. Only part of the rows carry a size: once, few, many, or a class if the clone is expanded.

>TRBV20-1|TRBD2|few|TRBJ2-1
CSARPLGREPYNEQFF
TGCAGTGCTAGACCGTTAGGGAGGGAGCCCTACAATGAGCAGTTCTTC
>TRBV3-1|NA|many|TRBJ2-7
CASSQDRQGILFEQYF
TGTGCCAGCAGCCAAGATCGGCAGGGGATCCTTTTCGAGCAGTACTTC
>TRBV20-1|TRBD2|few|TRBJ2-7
CSARTSGAREQYF
TGCAGTGCTAGAACCAGCGGGGCCCGCGAGCAGTACTTC
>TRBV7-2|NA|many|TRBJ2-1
CASSAGGTRQFF
TGTGCCAGCAGCGCAGGGGGGACTAGACAGTTCTTC
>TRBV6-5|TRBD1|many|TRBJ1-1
CASSYRFRGPSMNTEAFF
TGTGCCAGCAGTTACCGTTTCAGGGGGCCCTCTATGAACACTGAAGCTTTCTTT
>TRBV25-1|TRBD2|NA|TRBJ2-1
CASSEKRESRYNEQFF
TGTGCCAGCAGTGAGAAGCGGGAGAGTCGCTACAATGAGCAGTTCTTC
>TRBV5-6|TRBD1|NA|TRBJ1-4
CASSFRDRYLRGEKLFF
TGTGCCAGCAGCTTTCGGGACAGGTACCTCCGGGGTGAAAAACTGTTTTTT
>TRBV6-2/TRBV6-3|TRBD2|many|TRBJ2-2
CASRLSGGAVGELFF
TGTGCCAGCAGACTTAGCGGGGGGGCCGTCGGGGAGCTGTTTTTT
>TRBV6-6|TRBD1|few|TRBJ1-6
CASSGTGIGSYNSPLHF
TGTGCCAGCAGCGGGACAGGGATAGGCTCCTATAATTCACCCCTCCACTTT
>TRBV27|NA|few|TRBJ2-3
CASSLSGATQYF
TGTGCCAGCAGTTTGTCAGGGGCCACGCAGTATTTT
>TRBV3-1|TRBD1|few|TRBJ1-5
CASSPNPDSGQVNQPQHF
TGTGCCAGCAGCCCAAACCCAGATAGCGGACAGGTCAATCAGCCCCAGCATTTT
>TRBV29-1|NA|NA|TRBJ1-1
CSVDTGRGTEAFF
TGCAGCGTTGATACAGGAAGGGGCACTGAAGCTTTCTTT
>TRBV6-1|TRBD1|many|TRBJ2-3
CASRLQGATDTQYF
TGTGCCAGCAGGTTACAGGGGGCCACAGATACGCAGTATTTT
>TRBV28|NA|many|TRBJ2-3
CASSLVRDTQYF
TGTGCCAGCAGTTTAGTGCGGGATACGCAGTATTTT
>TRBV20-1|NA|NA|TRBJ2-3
CSARDVLAYTDTQYF
TGCAGTGCTAGAGATGTACTAGCATACACAGATACGCAGTATTTT
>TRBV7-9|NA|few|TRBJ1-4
CASSRGREKLFF
TGTGCCAGCAGCCGCGGGCGGGAAAAACTGTTTTTT
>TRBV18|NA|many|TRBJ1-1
CASSDKMNTEAFF
TGTGCCAGCTCAGACAAGATGAACACTGAAGCTTTCTTT
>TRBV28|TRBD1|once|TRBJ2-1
CVSRTGTGTNEQFF
TGTGTCAGCAGGACCGGGACAGGCACTAATGAGCAGTTCTTC
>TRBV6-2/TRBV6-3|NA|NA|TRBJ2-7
CASSSESYYEQYF
TGTGCCAGCAGCTCGGAAAGCTACTACGAGCAGTACTTC
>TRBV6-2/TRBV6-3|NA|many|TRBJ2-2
CASSYYLQGGGELFF
TGTGCCAGCAGTTACTACCTACAGGGCGGCGGGGAGCTGTTTTTT
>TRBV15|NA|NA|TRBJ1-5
CATSGFGQPQHF
TGTGCCACAAGCGGGTTTGGTCAGCCCCAGCATTTT